These T cell receptor beta chains were read from a single sample in a study of T cells in Graves' hyperthyroidism and ophthalmopathy. TCRdb reprocessed the multiplex PCR reads with MiXCR, giving one entry per CDR3 protein. The sample holds hundreds of thousands of distinct CDR3 sequences; 20% to 25% are singletons and the top ten take roughly 60%. Specimen: blood. Every receptor here comes from a man between 25 and 39 years old with Graves' ophthalmopathy. Both conserved end residues are part of each CDR3. A D gene is named only where the DNA matches it firmly. Clone size is stated in some rows and not others, as once, few, many or a class when expanded.

d_call j_call v_call clone_size cdr3_nt cdr3_aa
. TRBJ1-3 TRBV11-2 . TGTGCCAGCAGCTTCGGTCCTTCTGGAAACACCATATATTTT CASSFGPSGNTIYF
TRBD2 TRBJ2-5 TRBV4-2 many TGTGCCAGCAGCCACGGGACTACCCAAGGGTGGGAGACCCAGTACTTC CASSHGTTQGWETQYF
TRBD2 TRBJ2-5 TRBV7-2 many TGTGCCAGCAGCCCCAGAAGGCGGGAGTTGTACTTC CASSPRRRELYF
TRBD2 TRBJ2-5 TRBV28 . TGTGCCTGCAGTTTAAGGCCACTAGCGGCGGGGGAGACCCAGTACTTC CACSLRPLAAGETQYF
. TRBJ1-2 TRBV28 few TGTGCCAGCAGTTTAGGGGGCGCAGGGGCGTGGGGCTACACCTTC CASSLGGAGAWGYTF
. TRBJ1-5 TRBV6-1 . TGTGCCAGCCTATTTTTGGGGGGGAACAATCAGCCCCAGCATTTT CASLFLGGNNQPQHF
TRBD1 TRBJ2-7 TRBV14 . TGTGCCAGCAGCCTCGGCCTGGGACAGGGGCGCTCCTACGAGCAGTACTTC CASSLGLGQGRSYEQYF
TRBD1 TRBJ2-1 TRBV27 many TGTGCCAGCAGTCTCGTGACAGGGTACAATGAGCAGTTCTTC CASSLVTGYNEQFF
TRBD1 TRBJ1-2 TRBV6-1 many TGTGCCAGCAGATCCGGGACAGACTATGGCTACACCTTC CASRSGTDYGYTF
. TRBJ1-2 TRBV25-1 . TGTGCCAGCAGTGATCACGGGACACCTTTAGGTGGCTACACCTTC CASSDHGTPLGGYTF
. TRBJ2-1 TRBV12-3/TRBV12-4 many TGTGCCAGCAGTTTCCTGTACAATGAGCAGTTCTTC CASSFLYNEQFF
. TRBJ1-6 TRBV6-1 few TGTGCCAGCAGGATGGACTTGACAAGTAATTCACCCCTCCACTTT CASRMDLTSNSPLHF
. TRBJ1-5 TRBV5-4 few TGTGCCAGCAGCCCCGGGGGGGATAGCAATCAGCCCCAGCATTTT CASSPGGDSNQPQHF
TRBD2 TRBJ2-3 TRBV28 many TGTGCCAGCAGTTTATCGCCTGGCCAGAGCGGGAGGACAGAAAGAGGAGATACGCAGTATTTT CASSLSPGQSGRTERGDTQYF
. TRBJ1-1 TRBV6-1 . TGTGCCAGCAGTGAAAAGAACACTGAAGCTTTCTTT CASSEKNTEAFF
. TRBJ2-3 TRBV20-1 many TGCAGTGCTGGGCTAGCGCCGAGCACAGATACGCAGTATTTT CSAGLAPSTDTQYF
TRBD2 TRBJ2-5 TRBV28 . TGTGCCAGCACCATAGGGCTAGCGGCCGATCCTCCAGGGGAGACCCAGTACTTC CASTIGLAADPPGETQYF
. TRBJ2-3 TRBV3-1 many TGTGCCAGCAGCCCTCAACTTCTAGGGTTCACAGATACGCAGTATTTT CASSPQLLGFTDTQYF
TRBD2 TRBJ2-1 TRBV6-9 . TGTGCCAGCAGTTCTGGACTAGCGGGAGGTGATGAGCAGTTCTTC CASSSGLAGGDEQFF
TRBD1 TRBJ1-1 TRBV20-1 . TGCAGTGCTATTACAGGGGGCATGAACACTGAAGCTTTCTTT CSAITGGMNTEAFF
. TRBJ2-1 TRBV7-9 . TGTGCCAGCAACTTAAGTACTTTCCAATACAATGAGCAGTTCTTC CASNLSTFQYNEQFF
. TRBJ2-7 TRBV28 many TGTGCCAGCAGTACGACAAGCTACGAGCAGTACTTC CASSTTSYEQYF
. TRBJ1-1 TRBV6-5 . TGTGCCAGCAGTTACTCGTTCCCGAGGACTGAAGCTTTCTTT CASSYSFPRTEAFF
. TRBJ2-1 TRBV20-1 many TGCAGTGCTAAGATCCGGGACCAGACCTACAATGAGCAGTTCTTC CSAKIRDQTYNEQFF
. TRBJ1-1 TRBV20-1 . TGCAGTGCTAGAGGCAGCCGGGGAGGGCTCTTCGAAGCTTTCTTT CSARGSRGGLFEAFF
. TRBJ2-7 TRBV6-2/TRBV6-3 many TGTGCCAGCAGCCAAAATCGACAGGCGACCGAGCAGTACTTC CASSQNRQATEQYF
. TRBJ2-5 TRBV5-1 . TGCGCCAGCAGCTTGTCAGGGGCGAGGGAAGAGACCCAGTACTTC CASSLSGAREETQYF
TRBD1 TRBJ2-7 TRBV5-6 . TGTGCCAGCAGCTTGACAGGGGGCGCCCGAAGAGAGCAGTACTTC CASSLTGGARREQYF
. TRBJ2-5 TRBV2 . TGTGCCAGCAGTGAACAGGGACCAGAGACCCAGTACTTC CASSEQGPETQYF
. TRBJ2-3 TRBV2 . TGTGCCAGCAGTGAAAGGTATACGCAGTATTTT CASSERYTQYF
TRBD1 TRBJ2-1 TRBV28 . TGTGCCAGCAGTTCCCTGACAGGGTCGTTTCCCTACAATGAGCAGTTCTTC CASSSLTGSFPYNEQFF
. TRBJ1-1 TRBV28 . TGTGCCAGCAGTTTCGGGTTTAGCACTGAAGCTTTCTTT CASSFGFSTEAFF
. TRBJ1-5 TRBV20-1 few TGCAGTGCTAGAGTAAATGGACAGAGCTACAATCAGCCCCAGCATTTT CSARVNGQSYNQPQHF
. TRBJ2-3 TRBV6-1 many TGTGCCAGCACCAAAACTGGACAGACAGATACGCAGTATTTT CASTKTGQTDTQYF
. TRBJ2-7 TRBV11-3 few TGTGCCAGCAGCTTAGGGCAACCCAAGGATGAGCAGTACTTC CASSLGQPKDEQYF
TRBD1 TRBJ2-3 TRBV28 many TGTGCCACCATGACAGGGGGCGGCACAGATACGCAGTATTTT CATMTGGGTDTQYF
. TRBJ1-2 TRBV20-1 . TGCAGTGCTAGAGAAAGGTGGGAGTCTGGCTCCACCTTC CSARERWESGSTF
TRBD1 TRBJ2-7 TRBV4-1 few TGCGCCAGCAGCCGTCAGACAGGGACCTACGAGCAGTACTTC CASSRQTGTYEQYF
. TRBJ1-1 TRBV6-1 few TGTGCCACACGACAGTCGACCACTGAAGCTTTCTTT CATRQSTTEAFF
TRBD2 TRBJ2-5 TRBV6-1 . TGTGCCAGCAGTAGCGGGTCGGGAGGGGGGACCCAGTACTTC CASSSGSGGGTQYF
. TRBJ1-2 TRBV2 many TGTGCCAGCAGTGACACAGTCGTGGAAGGCTACACCTTC CASSDTVVEGYTF
TRBD2 TRBJ2-1 TRBV29-1 few TGCAGCGTTGACAGCGGGAGGGCCTACAATGAGCAGTTCTTC CSVDSGRAYNEQFF
. TRBJ1-6 TRBV28 . TGTGCCAGCAGTCCACAATGGGGTAGCTCCTATAATTCACCCCTCCACTTT CASSPQWGSSYNSPLHF
TRBD2 TRBJ2-7 TRBV20-1 once TGCAGTGCCGACCCGACTAGCGGGACCGACGAGCGGTACTTC CSADPTSGTDERYF
TRBD1 TRBJ1-5 TRBV6-1 . TGTGCCAGCAGTGTAGAGACAGGGTGGAGCAATCAGCCCCAGCATTTT CASSVETGWSNQPQHF
. TRBJ2-4 TRBV12-3/TRBV12-4 . TGTGCCAGCAGTGATCAATCACCCCAAAACATTCAGTACTTC CASSDQSPQNIQYF
. TRBJ2-7 TRBV6-5 many TGTGCCAGCAGTTACTCGAGTCCCGCGGTAGGGAGAACCTACGAGCAGTACTTC CASSYSSPAVGRTYEQYF
. TRBJ2-7 TRBV12-3/TRBV12-4 . TGTGCCAGCAGGGGACGGACTACGAGCTACGAGCAGTACTTC CASRGRTTSYEQYF
. TRBJ1-1 TRBV11-2 many TGTGCCAGCAGCATAGAAAGGAACACTGAAGCTTTCTTT CASSIERNTEAFF
. TRBJ2-7 TRBV18 . TGTGCCAGCTCACCACCAGGGGTTCCATCCTACGAGCAGTACTTC CASSPPGVPSYEQYF
. TRBJ1-4 TRBV12-5 . TGTGCTAGTGGTTTTTCACTTGAAAAACTGTTTTTT CASGFSLEKLFF
. TRBJ1-4 TRBV5-6 few TGTGCCAGCAGCCAGGGGACCTTTGCAACTAATGAAAAACTGTTTTTT CASSQGTFATNEKLFF
TRBD2 TRBJ2-2 TRBV28 . TGTGCCAGCAGTCCCCCAGCTAGCGGGAGCCGGGACACCGGGGAGCTGTTTTTT CASSPPASGSRDTGELFF
TRBD1 TRBJ2-7 TRBV20-1 many TGCAGTGCCCGTAGACCGGGACAGGGTTGGAACGAGCAGTACTTC CSARRPGQGWNEQYF
. TRBJ1-6 TRBV6-2/TRBV6-3 . TGTGCCAGCAGTTTAAGGGGCAGAAGGGCCGGGAGTTCACCCCTCCACTTT CASSLRGRRAGSSPLHF